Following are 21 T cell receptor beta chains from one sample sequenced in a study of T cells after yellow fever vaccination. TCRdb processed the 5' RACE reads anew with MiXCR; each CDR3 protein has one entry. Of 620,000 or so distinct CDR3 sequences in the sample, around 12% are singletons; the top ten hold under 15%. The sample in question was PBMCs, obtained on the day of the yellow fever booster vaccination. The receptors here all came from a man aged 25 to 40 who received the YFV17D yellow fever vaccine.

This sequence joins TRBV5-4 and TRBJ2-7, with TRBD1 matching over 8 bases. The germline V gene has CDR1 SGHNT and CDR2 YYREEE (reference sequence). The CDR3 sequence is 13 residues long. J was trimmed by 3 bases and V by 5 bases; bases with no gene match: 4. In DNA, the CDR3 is TGTGCCAGCAGTGACAGGGGAGTCTACGAGCAGTACTTC. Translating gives CASSDRGVYEQYF. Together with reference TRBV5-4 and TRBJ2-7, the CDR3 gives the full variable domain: ETGVTQSPTHLIKTRGQQVTLRCSSQSGHNTVSWYQQALGQGPQFIFQYYREEENGRGNFPPRFSGLQFPNYSSELNVNALELDDSALYLCASSDRGVYEQYFGPGTRLTVT.

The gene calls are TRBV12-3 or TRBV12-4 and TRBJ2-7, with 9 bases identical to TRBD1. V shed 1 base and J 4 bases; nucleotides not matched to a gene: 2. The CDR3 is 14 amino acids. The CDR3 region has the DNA TGTGCCAGCAGTTTAGAACAGGGGGCATACGAGCAGTACTTC. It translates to CASSLEQGAYEQYF.

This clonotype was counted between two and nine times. For the CDR3, the DNA is TGTGCCAGCAGTTACTCGACGGGGGGTGCTGGAAACACCATATATTTT. Encoded protein: CASSYSTGGAGNTIYF. This sequence joins TRBV6-2 or TRBV6-3 and TRBJ1-3; D may be TRBD1 (5 bases). Trimming took 0 bases from V and 2 from J, leaving 11 bases between them. Germline CDR1 reads MNHEY; CDR2 reads SVGEGT. This CDR3 has 16 residues.

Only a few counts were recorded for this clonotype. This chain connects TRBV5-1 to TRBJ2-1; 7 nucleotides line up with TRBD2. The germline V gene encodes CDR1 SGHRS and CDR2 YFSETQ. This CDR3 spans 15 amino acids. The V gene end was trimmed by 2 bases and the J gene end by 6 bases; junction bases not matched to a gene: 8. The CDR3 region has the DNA TGCGCCAGCAGCTTAGGACTAGATTCCATCAATGAGCAGTTCTTC. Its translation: CASSLGLDSINEQFF.

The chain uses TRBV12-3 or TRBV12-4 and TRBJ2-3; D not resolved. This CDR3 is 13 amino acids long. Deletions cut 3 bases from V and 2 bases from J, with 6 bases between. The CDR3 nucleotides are TGTGCCAGCAGTTTCAGCTACACAGATACGCAGTATTTT. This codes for CASSFSYTDTQYF.

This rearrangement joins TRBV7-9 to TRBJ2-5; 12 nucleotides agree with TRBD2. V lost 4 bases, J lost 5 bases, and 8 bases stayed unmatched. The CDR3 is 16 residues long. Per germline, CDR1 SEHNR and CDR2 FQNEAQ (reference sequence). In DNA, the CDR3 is TGTGCCAGCAGCTCTAGCGGGAGGGCCCTCGCGGAGACCCAGTACTTC. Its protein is CASSSSGRALAETQYF.

The CDR3 DNA reads TGTGCCAGCAGTTACCCAGGGGGAGAGGAGCAGTACTTC. It encodes CASSYPGGEEQYF. This chain connects TRBV12-3 or TRBV12-4 to TRBJ2-7; 7 bases are a match to TRBD1. This CDR3 has 13 amino acids. J lost 7 bases, V lost 4 bases, and 7 bases had no gene match.

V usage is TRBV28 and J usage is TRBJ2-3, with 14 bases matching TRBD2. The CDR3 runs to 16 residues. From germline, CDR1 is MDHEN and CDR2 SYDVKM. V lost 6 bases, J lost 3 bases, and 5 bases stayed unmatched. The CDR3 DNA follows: TGTGCCAGCAGCGGGACTAGCGGGAGTAAGACAGATACGCAGTATTTT. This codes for CASSGTSGSKTDTQYF.

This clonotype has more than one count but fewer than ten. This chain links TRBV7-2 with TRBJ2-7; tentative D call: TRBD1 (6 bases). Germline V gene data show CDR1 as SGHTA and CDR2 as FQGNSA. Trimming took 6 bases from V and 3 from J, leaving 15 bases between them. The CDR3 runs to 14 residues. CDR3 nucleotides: TGTGCCAGCAGACAAAGATCAGGGGTCTACGAGCAGTACTTC. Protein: CASRQRSGVYEQYF.

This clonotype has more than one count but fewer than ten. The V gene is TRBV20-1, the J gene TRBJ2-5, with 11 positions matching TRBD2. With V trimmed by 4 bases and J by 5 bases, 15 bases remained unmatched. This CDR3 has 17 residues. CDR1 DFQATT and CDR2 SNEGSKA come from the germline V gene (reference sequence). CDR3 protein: CSAIPGTSGPTMETQYF. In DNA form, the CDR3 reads TGCAGTGCTATACCTGGGACTAGCGGCCCGACGATGGAGACCCAGTACTTC.

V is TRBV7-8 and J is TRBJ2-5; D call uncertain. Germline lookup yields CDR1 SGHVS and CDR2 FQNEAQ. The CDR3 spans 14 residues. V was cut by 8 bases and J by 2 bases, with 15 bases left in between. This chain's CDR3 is CASALSPLQETQYF. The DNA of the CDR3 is TGTGCCAGCGCCCTTTCTCCCCTACAAGAGACCCAGTACTTC.

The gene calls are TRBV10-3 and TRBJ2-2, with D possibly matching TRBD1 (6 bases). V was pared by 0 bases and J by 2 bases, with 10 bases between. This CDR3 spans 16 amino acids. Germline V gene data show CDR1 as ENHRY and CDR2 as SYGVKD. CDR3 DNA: TGTGCCATCAGTGAGTCCACAGGGTCTAACACCGGGGAGCTGTTTTTT. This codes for CAISESTGSNTGELFF.

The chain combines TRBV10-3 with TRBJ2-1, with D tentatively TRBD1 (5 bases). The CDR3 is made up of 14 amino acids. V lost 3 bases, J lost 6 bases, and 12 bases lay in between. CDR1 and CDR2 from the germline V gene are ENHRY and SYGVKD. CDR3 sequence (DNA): TGTGCCATCAGTGATAGGTCAAGGGGCAATGAGCAGTTCTTC. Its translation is CAISDRSRGNEQFF.

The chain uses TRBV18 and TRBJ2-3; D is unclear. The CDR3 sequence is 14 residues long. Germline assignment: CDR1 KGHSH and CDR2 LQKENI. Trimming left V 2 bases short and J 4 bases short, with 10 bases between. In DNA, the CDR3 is TGTGCCAGCTCACCAAGGGTAGCAGCAGATACGCAGTATTTT. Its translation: CASSPRVAADTQYF.

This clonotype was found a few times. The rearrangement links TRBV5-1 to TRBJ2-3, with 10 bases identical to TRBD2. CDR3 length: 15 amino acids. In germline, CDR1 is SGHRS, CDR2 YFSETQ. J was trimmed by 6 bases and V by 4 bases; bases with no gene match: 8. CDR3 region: CASSESGRAGDTQYF. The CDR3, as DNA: TGCGCCAGCAGCGAGAGCGGGAGGGCCGGGGATACGCAGTATTTT.

The CDR3 reads CASTSRPTLYNEQFF. CDR3 sequence (DNA): TGTGCCAGCACCTCCCGGCCTACACTTTACAATGAGCAGTTCTTC. The gene calls are TRBV6-2 or TRBV6-3 and TRBJ2-1; D not certain. Germline V lookup: CDR1 MNHEY, CDR2 SVGEGT. Trimming took off 7 bases at V and 4 bases at J, with 17 bases between the two ends. The CDR3 runs to 15 residues.

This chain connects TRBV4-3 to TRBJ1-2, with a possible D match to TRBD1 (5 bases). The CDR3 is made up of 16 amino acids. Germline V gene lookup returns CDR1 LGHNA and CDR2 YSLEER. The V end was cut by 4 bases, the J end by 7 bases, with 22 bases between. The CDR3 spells CASSRGVLQGTAGYTF. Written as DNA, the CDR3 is TGCGCCAGCAGCCGAGGGGTATTGCAGGGAACGGCTGGCTACACCTTC.

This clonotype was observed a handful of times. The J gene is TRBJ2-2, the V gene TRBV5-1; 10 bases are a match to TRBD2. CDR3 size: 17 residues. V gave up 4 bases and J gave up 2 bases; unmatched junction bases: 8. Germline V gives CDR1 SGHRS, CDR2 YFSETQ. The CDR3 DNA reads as TGCGCCAGCAGCCCCACTCTAGCGGGAGTAAACACCGGGGAGCTGTTTTTT. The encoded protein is CASSPTLAGVNTGELFF.

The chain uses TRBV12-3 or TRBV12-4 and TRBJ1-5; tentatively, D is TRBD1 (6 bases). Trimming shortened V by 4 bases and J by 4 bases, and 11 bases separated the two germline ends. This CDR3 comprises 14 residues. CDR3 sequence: CASSSGGVNQPQHF. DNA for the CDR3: TGTGCCAGCAGTTCCGGGGGCGTAAATCAGCCCCAGCATTTT.

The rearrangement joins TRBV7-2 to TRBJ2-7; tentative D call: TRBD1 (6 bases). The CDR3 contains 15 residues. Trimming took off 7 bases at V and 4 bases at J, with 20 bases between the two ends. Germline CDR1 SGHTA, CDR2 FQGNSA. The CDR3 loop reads CASNPASQGSYEQYF. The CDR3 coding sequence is TGTGCCAGCAATCCCGCCAGCCAGGGGTCGTACGAGCAGTACTTC.

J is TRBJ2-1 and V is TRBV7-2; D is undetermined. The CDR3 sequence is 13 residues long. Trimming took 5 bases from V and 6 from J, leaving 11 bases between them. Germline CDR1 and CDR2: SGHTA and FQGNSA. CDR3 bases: TGTGCCAGCAGCCGACCGGCGGCCAATGAGCAGTTCTTC. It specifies CASSRPAANEQFF.